This T cell receptor beta chain was identified in a study of identifying expanded T cells in peripheral blood. General study results and limits: Two-week clone count variance significantly increased as total template count grew. Technical replicates showed 0.9 to 1.5 changed clones; about 2 weeks roughly 16; four weeks 19.

Healthy donors had no documented immune events, such as infections, while sampled. Produced via immunoSEQ multiplex PCR; TCRdb's table is partial and in-frame only. The sample holds about 86,000 clones, 70% to 90% seen once. Remarks on this clone: Its antigen remains unidentified.

Looked up from germline, CDR1 is LGHNA and CDR2 is YSLEER. Trimming removed 0 bases from V and 5 bases from J; junction bases left unmatched: 9. The CDR3 runs 16 residues. V gene TRBV4-3 combines with J gene TRBJ1-2, with 7 nucleotides matching TRBD1. The receptor comes from a person aged 18-69 years in good health. Sequencing used blood. Here the CDR3 reads CASSQDFLTGPYGYTF. In nucleotides, the CDR3 is TGCGCCAGCAGCCAAGACTTCTTGACAGGGCCGTATGGCTACACCTTC.